This T cell receptor (beta chain) was sequenced in a study of Ad26.COV2.S vaccination and SARS-CoV-2 variants. About the research overall: Within the COV1001 Ad26.COV2.S trial arm, the donor was enrolled. Each vaccinee took Ad26.COV2.S intramuscularly, once or twice 56 days apart.

Sequenced by immunoSEQ multiplex PCR; TCRdb stores in-frame clones only, minus some. The sample lists roughly 450,000 clones; 80% to 95% were seen once. Treatment noted: some 19 received Ad26.COV2.S at low or high dose, single or two shots; about 5 received placebo; per-sample allocation not given. Sampling happened 63 days after the first vaccine or placebo injection. An Ad26 vector that expressed Wuhan-strain SARS-CoV-2 spike constituted the vaccine. The sample in question was peripheral blood, obtained in a trial of Ad26.COV2.S vaccine versus placebo. The sequence was obtained from a person between 18 and 60 years old who received the Ad26.COV2.S COVID-19 vaccine or a placebo.

Written as DNA, the CDR3 is TGTGCCACCAGCAATCAGATAGGGCGTTCACCCCTCCACTTT. Protein sequence: CATSNQIGRSPLHF. The V call is TRBV15, the J call TRBJ1-6; D unresolved. CDR1 and CDR2 from the germline V gene are LNHNV and YYDKDF (reference sequence). This CDR3 spans 14 amino acids. The germline V and J ends were trimmed by 4 bases and 9 bases, with 13 bases remaining between them.